These 25 T cell receptor beta chains were all obtained from the same sample, sequenced in a study of blood T cell repertoires in COVID-19 (dated by TCRdb to 2018 to 2020). Libraries were constructed by the immunoSEQ multiplex PCR assay. TCRdb stores this immuneACCESS table with in-frame sequences only. Part of the clones is absent; in the studies checked, under half of the shortfall reflects unresolved V genes, and no reason is known for the rest. The sample table shows approximately 230,000 clones, and around 89% are seen once. The ten largest clones add up to 4.1% of the sample. Source material: PBMCs or T cells enriched from blood (not recorded which). These receptors originate from a woman aged 25 to 39 who had recovered from COVID-19.

This clone was picked up a small number of times. The genes are TRBV27 and TRBJ2-7; TRBD2 agrees at 7 bases. There are 13 residues in the CDR3. Germline CDR1 and CDR2: MNHEY and SMNVEV (reference sequence). The V segment lost 4 bases and the J segment 5 bases; nucleotides outside the gene matches: 5. CDR3 coding DNA: TGTGCCAGCAGTTGGGGGGGACTGAACGAGCAGTACTTC. Amino acid sequence: CASSWGGLNEQYF.

This chain joins TRBV9 and TRBJ2-1; TRBD2 aligns across 8 bases. Germline V CDR1 and CDR2: SGDLS, YYNGEE. The trim removed 4 bases at V and 6 bases at J, leaving 6 bases unmatched. There are 14 residues in the CDR3. The CDR3 sequence is CASSFKAGVNEQFF. CDR3 DNA: TGTGCCAGCAGCTTCAAAGCGGGGGTCAATGAGCAGTTCTTC.

The rearrangement uses TRBV9 and TRBJ1-2, with D perhaps matching TRBD1 (6 bases). CDR1 is SGDLS and CDR2 is YYNGEE in the germline V gene. The V and J ends lost 1 base and 3 bases respectively, with 13 bases between them. The CDR3 is made up of 15 amino acids. CDR3 loop: CASSVKHREDYGYTF. CDR3 bases: TGTGCCAGCAGCGTAAAGCACAGGGAAGACTATGGCTACACCTTC.

The V call is TRBV5-8, the J call TRBJ1-1; 12 nucleotides agree with TRBD1. This CDR3 has 14 residues. Germline trimming cut 4 bases from V and 5 bases from J; bases unmatched to any gene: 3. Germline V gives CDR1 SGHTS, CDR2 YDEGEE. The CDR3 coding sequence is TGTGCCAGCAGCCCGGGACAGGGGGCAACTGAAGCTTTCTTT. This encodes CASSPGQGATEAFF.

The table lists this clone with a few counts. The rearrangement links TRBV2 to TRBJ1-1; D possibly corresponds to TRBD1 (5 bases). V was trimmed by 7 bases and J by 3 bases, leaving 21 bases between them. Per the germline V gene, CDR1 is SNHLY and CDR2 is FYNNEI. The CDR3 covers 16 residues. The CDR3 spells CASKKGVGPLDTEAFF. CDR3 DNA sequence: TGTGCCAGCAAAAAAGGGGTCGGGCCCCTAGACACTGAAGCTTTCTTT.

The genes are TRBV28 and TRBJ2-1; 8 bases fit TRBD2. J lost 2 bases, V lost 5 bases, and 8 bases had no gene match. The length of the CDR3 is 16 residues. CDR1 and CDR2 (germline): MDHEN, SYDVKM. The CDR3 DNA sequence: TGTGCCAGCAGTCCTCATCAGCGGGGGACCTACAATGAGCAGTTCTTC. Translation gives CASSPHQRGTYNEQFF.

DNA for the CDR3: TGTGCCACCAGCCGATGGGACAGAAGAGACACAGATACGCAGTATTTT. Its protein is CATSRWDRRDTDTQYF. The chain carries TRBV15 and TRBJ2-3; the match to TRBD1 covers 7 bases. This CDR3 is built from 16 residues. After removal of 5 bases from V and 2 bases from J, the junction contained 10 bases not matched to a gene. Germline assignment: CDR1 LNHNV and CDR2 YYDKDF (reference sequence).

The V call is TRBV18, the J call TRBJ1-1; maybe TRBD1 (6 bases). CDR3 length: 14 amino acids. V gave up 2 bases and J gave up 5 bases, with 12 bases separating them. CDR1 KGHSH and CDR2 LQKENI come from the germline V gene. CDR3: CASSPVSQGTEAFF. CDR3 DNA sequence: TGTGCCAGCTCACCAGTTTCCCAGGGGACTGAAGCTTTCTTT.

The chain uses TRBV18 and TRBJ2-1; the D gene is possibly TRBD2 (6 bases). CDR3 length: 16 amino acids. V lost 6 bases and J lost 1, with 16 bases in between. CDR1 is KGHSH, CDR2 LQKENI, per germline. The DNA for the CDR3 is TGTGCCAGCTCGACATGGAGCGGGTTGTCCTACAATGAGCAGTTCTTC. Translated: CASSTWSGLSYNEQFF.

V is TRBV2 and J is TRBJ2-1; 7 positions match TRBD2. The CDR3 is 15 residues long. Germline V gene lookup returns CDR1 SNHLY and CDR2 FYNNEI. The junction had 9 bases not matched to a gene; V was cut back by 4 bases and J by 6 bases. DNA of the CDR3: TGTGCCAGCAGTGGGGTGGGAGGGCCTAGCAATGAGCAGTTCTTC. It is translated as CASSGVGGPSNEQFF.

The V gene is TRBV6-5, the J gene TRBJ1-2, with D possibly TRBD1 on 6 matching bases. This CDR3 has 15 residues. Germline V gene data show CDR1 as MNHEY and CDR2 as SVGAGI. Trimming removed 5 bases at V and 6 bases at J, with 19 bases between. The CDR3 bases are TGTGCCAGCAGTCTTCAGGGGCGGAGTCGGCATGGCTACACCTTC. Protein: CASSLQGRSRHGYTF.

This chain connects TRBV24-1 to TRBJ2-7, with TRBD1 as a possible D gene (6 bases). The CDR3 is made up of 13 amino acids. In germline, CDR1 is KGHDR, CDR2 SFDVKD. Trimming shortened V by 4 bases and J by 6 bases, and 12 bases separated the two germline ends. CDR3 loop: CATSEVRGGEQYF. Here the CDR3 DNA reads TGTGCCACCAGTGAGGTTAGAGGGGGCGAGCAGTACTTC.

This clone was counted only a few times. This chain links TRBV20-1 with TRBJ2-7; D gene unclear. Per germline, CDR1 DFQATT and CDR2 SNEGSKA (reference sequence). The CDR3 covers 14 residues. Trimming pared 3 bases from V and 6 bases from J, leaving 18 bases between. The CDR3 region has the DNA TGCAGTGCTAGTGGGTCGATGGATACAGCCGAGCAGTACTTC. This sequence encodes CSASGSMDTAEQYF.

The V and J genes are TRBV7-8 and TRBJ1-5; TRBD1 matches 8 bases. The CDR3 sequence is 15 residues long. V shed 5 bases and J 1 base; nucleotides not matched to a gene: 4. Looked up from germline, CDR1 is SGHVS and CDR2 is FQNEAQ. The CDR3: CASSGQGLSNQPQHF. The CDR3 DNA follows: TGTGCCAGCAGCGGACAGGGTTTGAGCAATCAGCCCCAGCATTTT.

The genes are TRBV9 and TRBJ2-7; 13 bases agree with TRBD2. The CDR3 contains 19 residues. Germline V gene lookup returns CDR1 SGDLS and CDR2 YYNGEE. Trimming at V came to 3 bases and at J to 2 bases, leaving 14 bases not matched to a gene. The CDR3 protein is CASSDGLAGVGADPYEQYF. CDR3 nucleotide sequence: TGTGCCAGCAGCGACGGACTAGCGGGAGTAGGGGCCGACCCCTACGAGCAGTACTTC.

V gene TRBV30 combines with J gene TRBJ2-3; D call uncertain. The CDR3 has 15 amino acids. V lost 6 bases, J lost 4 bases, and 20 bases lay in between. Germline CDR1 GTSNPN, CDR2 SVGIG (reference sequence). The CDR3 region is CACSPGALVSDTQYF. The CDR3 bases are TGTGCCTGTTCCCCGGGTGCGTTAGTTTCAGATACGCAGTATTTT.

The rearrangement uses TRBV15 and TRBJ2-7, with D perhaps matching TRBD1 (5 bases). Trimming cost V 0 bases and J 7 bases, with 10 bases left between them. Germline CDR1 is LNHNV and CDR2 is YYDKDF (reference sequence). The length of the CDR3 is 13 residues. This chain's CDR3 is CATSRDRVGEQYF. The CDR3 DNA follows: TGTGCCACCAGCAGAGACAGGGTGGGAGAGCAGTACTTC.

V is TRBV7-2 and J is TRBJ1-3, with unresolved D. The V gene lost 7 bases and the J gene lost 0 bases, with 10 bases spanning the gap. Germline lookup yields CDR1 SGHTA and CDR2 FQGNSA. The CDR3 extends over 14 amino acids. The DNA for the CDR3 is TGTGCCAGCAAGGCAGGCGTCTCTGGAAACACCATATATTTT. Translation: CASKAGVSGNTIYF. The full variable domain, in which reference TRBV7-2 and TRBJ1-3 provide the parts outside the CDR3, is GAGVSQSPSNKVTEKGKDVELRCDPISGHTALYWYRQSLGQGLEFLIYFQGNSAPDKSGLPSDRFSAERTGGSVSTLTIQRTQQEDSAVYLCASKAGVSGNTIYFGEGSWLTVV.

This chain uses TRBV29-1 with TRBJ2-4; no reliable D call. V was shortened by 4 bases and J by 0 bases, with 13 bases between the two germline ends. The CDR3 extends over 15 amino acids. Germline V CDR1 and CDR2: SQVTM, ANQGSEA. The CDR3 DNA reads as TGCAGCGTTGTACAGCCCGATTTAGCCAAAAACATTCAGTACTTC. The encoded protein is CSVVQPDLAKNIQYF.

The chain's CDR3 is CASSLAGQLTMIYGYTF. CDR3 nucleotides: TGTGCCAGCAGCTTAGCCGGACAGTTAACGATGATTTATGGCTACACCTTC. The V gene is TRBV7-2, the J gene TRBJ1-2; a weak D match, TRBD1 (6 bases). The germline gives CDR1 SGHTA, CDR2 FQGNSA. Deletions cut 0 bases from V and 5 bases from J, with 19 bases between. This CDR3 region has 17 residues.

The chain couples TRBV7-9 to TRBJ2-1; weak D call: TRBD2 (6 bases). CDR1 is SEHNR, CDR2 FQNEAQ, per germline (reference sequence). V was cut by 1 base and J by 3 bases, with 13 bases left in between. CDR3 length: 16 residues. The CDR3 spells CASSLVPSGHYNEQFF. For the CDR3, the DNA is TGTGCCAGCAGCTTAGTCCCCAGCGGGCACTACAATGAGCAGTTCTTC.

The chain combines TRBV28 with TRBJ2-3; D is possibly TRBD1 (6 bases). The V end lost 1 base, the J end lost 2 bases, and 19 bases lay between the germline ends. There are 18 residues in the CDR3. Germline CDR1 reads MDHEN; CDR2 reads SYDVKM. The CDR3 loop is CASSLSRDKAGLTDTQYF. The CDR3 DNA reads as TGTGCCAGCAGTTTATCCCGGGACAAGGCCGGTCTCACAGATACGCAGTATTTT.

As DNA, the CDR3 is TGTGCCAGCAGCTTACAGGCCACCACCACTGAAGCTTTCTTT. Protein: CASSLQATTTEAFF. The V gene is TRBV11-2, the J gene TRBJ1-1; D gene uncertain. Germline CDR1 SGHAT, CDR2 FQNNGV. This CDR3 has 14 residues. V lost 2 bases, J lost 4 bases, and 11 bases lay in between. Combining the CDR3 with reference TRBV11-2 and TRBJ1-1 gives the whole variable domain EAGVAQSPRYKIIEKRQSVAFWCNPISGHATLYWYQQILGQGPKLLIQFQNNGVVDDSQLPKDRFSAERLKGVDSTLKIQPAKLEDSAVYLCASSLQATTTEAFFGQGTRLTVV.

This CDR3 reads CASSSGTSGLYEQYF. The CDR3 nucleotides are TGTGCCAGCAGCTCCGGGACTAGCGGACTATACGAGCAGTACTTC. The J gene is TRBJ2-7, the V gene TRBV3-1 (or the pseudogene TRBV3-2); 11 bases agree with TRBD2. With V trimmed by 5 bases and J by 4 bases, 7 bases remained unmatched. The CDR3 has 15 residues. Germline V lookup: CDR1 LGHDT, CDR2 YNNKEL (reference sequence).

In nucleotides, the CDR3 is TGTGCCAGCAGCTTACGGGACAGGCTCATGAACACTGAAGCTTTCTTT. Translating gives CASSLRDRLMNTEAFF. The chain links TRBV5-8 to TRBJ1-1, with TRBD1 identical over 8 bases. Germline V gene sequence: CDR1 SGHTS, CDR2 YDEGEE. V shed 2 bases and J 0 bases; nucleotides not matched to a gene: 6. The CDR3 has 16 amino acids.